This entry is about one T cell receptor beta chain. Its specificity is unknown. CDR3 length: 15 amino acids. In germline, CDR1 is SGDLS, CDR2 YYNGEE. Trimming took off 0 bases at V and 5 bases at J, with 14 bases between the two ends. Researchers prepared the TCRbeta library using unique molecular identifiers, the study reports. In TCRdb, the PCR reads were re-called with MiXCR into one record per CDR3 protein. The table lists about 980,000 distinct CDR3 sequences, under 30% of them singletons. This sample stems from a study of T-cell reconstitution after alpha-beta-depleted transplantation in children. Study results and limitations: At around two months after transplant, the alpha-beta T cells were reportedly derived from several hundred expanded clones that came from non-depleted graft cells. It was surviving recipient T cells and thymic progenitors that gave some patients high TCRbeta diversity at day 60. T-cell counts and diversity at one year post-transplant came mainly from newly produced T cells.

Specimen: PBMCs, mostly from graft donor cells, collected 360 days after TCRalphabeta/CD19-depleted stem cell transplant. This clonotype was sampled from a boy younger than two who had a stem cell transplant for SCID, so the T cells may come from the graft donor. The V call is TRBV9, the J call TRBJ2-5, with D perhaps matching TRBD1 or TRBD2 (5 bases each). The CDR3 protein is CASSVEAGWGETQYF. The DNA for the CDR3 is TGTGCCAGCAGCGTAGAAGCTGGGTGGGGGGAGACCCAGTACTTC. Full variable domain (remainder filled in from reference TRBV9 and TRBJ2-5): DSGVTQTPKHLITATGQRVTLRCSPRSGDLSVYWYQQSLDQGLQFLIQYYNGEERAKGNILERFSAQQFPDLHSELNLSSLELGDSALYFCASSVEAGWGETQYFGPGTRLLVL.